One and the same sample provided the 20 T cell receptor beta chains below, sequenced in a study of vaccination and CD4 T cells after COVID-19. Cultured CD4+ T cell DNA underwent sequencing with the Oncomine TCR Beta short-read assay. A single record per CDR3 protein comes from TCRdb applying MiXCR to the PCR reads. The table records 15,000 or so distinct CDR3 sequences, 45% of them present only once. These receptors' targets are unknown. Regarding treatment: approximately 11-day PBMC culture with coronavirus spike peptide pools or control peptides (ViraFEST assay). Material: CD4+ T cells from blood, cultured in vitro, obtained before SARS-CoV-2 vaccination. The receptors stem from a human donor who received a COVID-19 vaccine.

This rearrangement joins TRBV12-3 or TRBV12-4 to TRBJ1-6; D is possibly TRBD1 (6 bases). This CDR3 contains 15 residues. Trimming shortened V by 4 bases and J by 8 bases, and 15 bases separated the two germline ends. DNA for the CDR3: TGTGCCAGCAGTTCCGGGACAACCTCCTATTCACCCCTCCACTTT. This gives the protein CASSSGTTSYSPLHF.

This chain links TRBV6-1 with TRBJ1-2; TRBD1 agrees at 10 bases. The CDR3 covers 15 residues. From germline, CDR1 is MNHNS and CDR2 SASEGT. V trimming: 5 bases; J trimming: 5 bases; junction bases outside the gene matches: 8. Written as DNA, the CDR3 is TGTGCCAGCAGTCCCGGACAGGGGGGTTTTTATGGCTACACCTTC. Its protein is CASSPGQGGFYGYTF.

The V gene is TRBV29-1, the J gene TRBJ1-2; 12 bases fit TRBD1. The CDR3 covers 13 residues. J gave up 6 bases and V 3 bases, and 2 bases lay outside the gene matches. Germline values: CDR1 SQVTM, CDR2 ANQGSEA. CDR3 coding DNA: TGCAGCGTTGATGGGACAGGGGGCAATGGCTACACCTTC. Amino acids: CSVDGTGGNGYTF.

The chain combines TRBV7-2 with TRBJ2-1; 9 nucleotides line up with TRBD2. The CDR3 runs to 14 residues. V shed 4 bases and J 6 bases; nucleotides not matched to a gene: 4. Germline V gives CDR1 SGHTA, CDR2 FQGNSA. The CDR3 bases are TGTGCCAGCAGCTGGAATAGCGGGGGCAATGAGCAGTTCTTC. Its translation: CASSWNSGGNEQFF.

The J gene is TRBJ2-5, the V gene TRBV4-1; TRBD1 is a possible D gene (5 bases). This CDR3 has 13 residues. Looked up from germline, CDR1 is MGHRA and CDR2 is YSYEKL. V gave up 4 bases and J gave up 5 bases, with 11 bases separating them. The CDR3 DNA reads as TGCGCCAGCAGCCGGGCAGGGTGGGAGACCCAGTACTTC. This codes for CASSRAGWETQYF.

The chain uses TRBV12-5 and TRBJ1-1; 7 bases line up with TRBD1. CDR1 is LGHNT, CDR2 FRNRAP, per germline. V lost 1 base, J lost 5 bases, and 7 bases stayed unmatched. This CDR3 is 15 amino acids long. The DNA for the CDR3 is TGTGCTAGTGGTTTGGACAACAGGGGTGGAACTGAAGCTTTCTTT. Amino acids: CASGLDNRGGTEAFF.

V gene TRBV12-3 or TRBV12-4 combines with J gene TRBJ1-1; TRBD1 matches at 7 bases. The CDR3 loop spans 16 amino acids. V shed 0 bases, J shed 0 bases, and the junction held 4 bases outside the gene matches. CDR3 protein: CASSLAKGALNTEAFF. DNA for the CDR3: TGTGCCAGCAGTTTAGCGAAGGGGGCGCTGAACACTGAAGCTTTCTTT.

The genes are TRBV19 and TRBJ1-1; D ambiguous. Trimming removed 4 bases at V and 7 bases at J, with 7 bases between. Looked up from germline, CDR1 is LNHDA and CDR2 is SQIVND (reference sequence). The CDR3 loop spans 11 amino acids. Here the CDR3 DNA reads TGTGCCAGTAGTACTGGGGATGAAGCTTTCTTT. Amino acids: CASSTGDEAFF. Looking up the rest from reference TRBV19 and TRBJ1-1 gives the full variable domain: DGGITQSPKYLFRKEGQNVTLSCEQNLNHDAMYWYRQDPGQGLRLIYYSQIVNDFQKGDIAEGYSVSREKKESFPLTVTSAQKNPTAFYLCASSTGDEAFFGQGTRLTVV.

CDR3 amino acids: CASSEAYGEDVSYEQYF. The CDR3 DNA is TGTGCCAGCAGTGAAGCGTATGGAGAGGATGTCTCCTACGAGCAGTACTTC. The chain uses TRBV6-1 and TRBJ2-7, with unresolved D. Per germline, CDR1 MNHNS and CDR2 SASEGT. V was cut by 0 bases and J by 0 bases, with 15 bases left in between. The CDR3 is made up of 17 amino acids.

The chain combines TRBV15 with TRBJ2-2; no firm D call. There are 14 residues in the CDR3. Trimming cost V 1 base and J 1 base, with 4 bases left between them. CDR1 and CDR2 (germline): LNHNV, YYDKDF (reference sequence). DNA for the CDR3: TGTGCCACCAGCAGAGCAGGGAACACCGGGGAGCTGTTTTTT. It is translated as CATSRAGNTGELFF.

The chain joins TRBV20-1 to TRBJ1-3; D might be TRBD1 (6 bases). CDR1 DFQATT and CDR2 SNEGSKA come from the germline V gene (reference sequence). The CDR3 length is 14 residues. V was cut by 4 bases and J by 2 bases, with 12 bases left in between. CDR3 in DNA: TGCAGTGCTACGGCCACAGGGACTGGAAACACCATATATTTT. It translates to CSATATGTGNTIYF.

The rearrangement joins TRBV24-1 to TRBJ1-1; D is unclear. CDR3 length equals 13 residues. Germline CDR1 and CDR2: KGHDR and SFDVKD. V lost 5 bases to trimming and J lost 3 bases, with 9 bases between them. This chain's CDR3 is CATSGGAYTEAFF. The CDR3 region has the DNA TGTGCCACCAGTGGAGGAGCTTACACTGAAGCTTTCTTT.

This clonotype showed up just a few times. The chain combines TRBV30 with TRBJ2-2; the match to TRBD1 covers 9 bases. Germline CDR1 is GTSNPN and CDR2 is SVGIG (reference sequence). J was trimmed by 7 bases and V by 2 bases; bases with no gene match: 8. This CDR3 contains 15 residues. DNA for the CDR3: TGTGCCTGGAGTCCACAGACAGGGGGATACGGGGAGCTGTTTTTT. As protein: CAWSPQTGGYGELFF.

The DNA for the CDR3 is TGTGCCAGCAGCTTAGGGGCGGGAGCGAACACCGGGGAGCTGTTTTTT. Encoded protein: CASSLGAGANTGELFF. V usage is TRBV11-3 and J usage is TRBJ2-2, with 7 bases identical to TRBD2. Germline values: CDR1 SGHNT, CDR2 YENEEA. The J segment lost 0 bases and the V segment lost 1 base, leaving 2 bases of the junction unmatched. CDR3 length: 16 residues.

V is TRBV2 and J is TRBJ2-7; TRBD1 matches 8 bases. Losses at the gene ends were 8 bases for V and 5 bases for J; bases not matched to a gene: 8. Germline V gene lookup returns CDR1 SNHLY and CDR2 FYNNEI. The CDR3 is 13 amino acids. This CDR3 is CASSGQGRDEQYF. CDR3 sequence (DNA): TGTGCCAGCTCCGGACAGGGTAGGGACGAGCAGTACTTC.

V gene TRBV6-4 combines with J gene TRBJ2-2, with 7 bases lining up with TRBD2. Germline lookup yields CDR1 MRHNA and CDR2 SNTAGT. The CDR3 runs 13 residues. V trimming: 9 bases; J trimming: 3 bases; junction bases outside the gene matches: 4. The CDR3 DNA is TGTGCCAGTAATGCGGGGGACACCGGGGAGCTGTTTTTT. Amino acid sequence: CASNAGDTGELFF.

The chain carries TRBV5-5 and TRBJ1-2, with 7 bases fitting TRBD1. Germline V gene lookup returns CDR1 SGHKS and CDR2 YYEKEE (reference sequence). CDR3 length: 14 amino acids. With 4 bases clipped from V and 4 bases from J, the junction kept 7 bases outside the gene matches. In nucleotides, the CDR3 is TGTGCCAGCAGCAAAGACAGGGTGGGCTATGGCTACACCTTC. This codes for CASSKDRVGYGYTF.

The rearrangement joins TRBV20-1 to TRBJ2-3, with TRBD2 matching 8 bases. CDR3 size: 11 residues. The ends lost 5 bases at V and 8 bases at J; junction bases unmatched: 3. CDR1 is DFQATT and CDR2 is SNEGSKA in the germline V gene (reference sequence). Here the CDR3 reads CSALGGGTQYF. CDR3 bases: TGCAGTGCTCTCGGGGGGGGTACGCAGTATTTT.

The chain employs TRBV20-1 and TRBJ1-2, with 9 positions matching TRBD1. The CDR3 runs 14 residues. J was trimmed by 5 bases and V by 5 bases; bases with no gene match: 9. Germline assignment: CDR1 DFQATT and CDR2 SNEGSKA (reference sequence). The chain's CDR3 is CSALERDREYGYTF. The CDR3 DNA sequence: TGCAGTGCTTTAGAACGGGACAGGGAGTATGGCTACACCTTC.

This clonotype was found a few times. The genes are TRBV6-1 and TRBJ1-6, with a possible D match to TRBD1 (6 bases). Trimming pared 6 bases from V and 7 bases from J, leaving 13 bases between. The CDR3 is made up of 14 amino acids. The V gene's germline CDR1 is MNHNS and CDR2 SASEGT. CDR3 sequence (DNA): TGTGCCAGCAGAGGATCAGGGGCCAATTCACCCCTCCACTTT. It encodes CASRGSGANSPLHF.